The source of this TCR beta chain is a study of blood T cell repertoires in COVID-19. Background on the study: COVID-19 samples, acute and convalescent, were from the United States, Italy and Spain.

This clone has only one observation. V gave up 5 bases and J gave up 12 bases, with 14 bases separating them. The length of the CDR3 is 12 residues. CDR1 is SEHNR and CDR2 is FQNEAQ in the germline V gene (reference sequence). Sequenced by immunoSEQ multiplex PCR; TCRdb stores in-frame clones only, minus some. Of 300,000 or so clones in the sample, roughly 90% were seen once. The receptor comes from a man aged 55 to 70 who had recovered from COVID-19. The chain recombines TRBV7-9 with TRBJ2-1; D call uncertain. The sequenced sample was PBMCs or T cells enriched from blood (not recorded which). In DNA form, the CDR3 reads TGTGCCAGCAGCGCTTTCCAGGTCGGGCAGTTCTTC. Protein sequence: CASSAFQVGQFF.